This TCR beta chain came from a study of shared clonotypes between healthy human individuals. Study-level background: The people who gave samples were two women and a few men aged 18 to 49. Findings and caveats of the study: There were few donors, and this limited the genetic and exposure-history diversity represented. With a few donors compared, about 5% of naive CD4 clonotypes were shared.

This CDR3 region has 13 residues. The V gene's germline CDR1 is SGHNT and CDR2 YENEEA. V lost 5 bases to trimming and J lost 2 bases, with 9 bases between them. Note on this clone: Its specificity is unknown.

CD45RO-negative cells were positively selected for CCR7, leaving out terminally differentiated effector memory CD45RA+ cells. Deep level was the assay's run setting. TCRdb's copy holds only in-frame clones and misses some; the assay was immunoSEQ multiplex PCR. The table lists about 580,000 clones, roughly 98% of them singletons. The sample taken for sequencing was naive CD8+ T cells sorted from blood. V is TRBV11-3 and J is TRBJ1-1; unclear D gene. This clonotype was obtained from a man aged 25-45 years in good health. CDR3 in amino acids: CASSADLNTEAFF. The CDR3 nucleotides are TGTGCCAGCAGCGCCGACCTTAACACTGAAGCTTTCTTT.